Described below is a single TCR beta chain sequence and its context. This record belongs to a study of T cells after yellow fever vaccination. TCRdb re-derived calls from the 5' RACE reads in MiXCR, one entry per CDR3 protein. Here the sample spans over 45,000 distinct CDR3 sequences, around 6.1% being singletons. Overall study findings and caveats: The study re-detected most primary-vaccination clones after the booster (around 96% CD4, just over 85% CD8). A secondary response was less intense yet reached its peak sooner, at day 5 versus 15.

This CDR3 is 12 amino acids long. The V gene's germline CDR1 is SGHKS and CDR2 YYEKEE (reference sequence). The V and J ends lost 2 bases and 4 bases respectively, with 4 bases between them. The receptor was derived from a man younger than 30 who received the YFV17D yellow fever vaccine. The sequences come from PBMCs, either bulk or a sorted T-cell subset (CD4+, CD8+, memory, or dextramer-sorted; not recorded which), collected on the day of the yellow fever booster vaccination. This sequence joins TRBV5-5 and TRBJ1-3, with D hard to call. CDR3 residues: CASSFEGNTIYF. The CDR3 coding sequence is TGTGCCAGCAGCTTCGAGGGAAACACCATATATTTT.